A selection of T cell receptor beta chains follows, all from one sample in a study of identical twins. TCRdb re-called the 5' RACE reads through MiXCR, storing one row per CDR3 protein. The data show some 500,000 distinct CDR3 sequences, 20% to 25% seen once. This same sample was also taken into another study, of T cells expressing NK-cell markers.

The sample comprised CD4+ T cells sorted from blood. The source of these receptors is a woman under 30 in good health. Each CDR3 is given with its conserved first and last residue. D genes are given only for firm matches. Clone size is given for some rows only: seen once, a few or many times, or a class if the clone is expanded.

v_gene	d_gene	abundance	j_gene	CDR3nt	CDR3aa
TRBV5-1	NA	NA	TRBJ2-5	TGCGCCAGCAGCGGGCAGTTACCGTACCAAGAGACCCAGTACTTC	CASSGQLPYQETQYF
TRBV18	TRBD1	NA	TRBJ2-1	TGTGCCAGCTCCCGGGACAGATTCTCAGAGCAGTTCTTC	CASSRDRFSEQFF
TRBV5-1	TRBD1	NA	TRBJ2-7	TGCGCCAGCAGCTTTTTCAAAGGACAGGGGGCCTACGAGCAGTACTTC	CASSFFKGQGAYEQYF
TRBV9	TRBD2	few	TRBJ2-7	TGTGCCAGCAGCCCCGGGACTAGCGGGAGGGCCAGACCCTACGAGCAGTACTTC	CASSPGTSGRARPYEQYF
TRBV18	TRBD1	few	TRBJ1-3	TGTGCCAGCTCAACCCTCGAGGACAGGGCCGGAAACACCATATATTTT	CASSTLEDRAGNTIYF
TRBV6-2/TRBV6-3	TRBD2	NA	TRBJ2-7	TGTGCCAGCAGTTACTCGGACCTAGCGGGGGCCCCCAACGAGCAGTACTTC	CASSYSDLAGAPNEQYF
TRBV18	TRBD2	NA	TRBJ2-7	TGTGCCAGCTCACCACCGGTACTAGCGGGGTCCGAGCAGTACTTC	CASSPPVLAGSEQYF
TRBV5-1	TRBD1	many	TRBJ2-7	TGCGCCAGCAGCCCTGACAGGGGCCACGAGCAGTACTTC	CASSPDRGHEQYF
TRBV5-5	NA	few	TRBJ2-1	TGTGCCAGCAGTACTAAAGGGGCAGGGAGCTACAATGAGCAGTTCTTC	CASSTKGAGSYNEQFF
TRBV14	NA	few	TRBJ1-1	TGTGCCAGCAGCCCCGGGGTCAGTACTGAAGCTTTCTTT	CASSPGVSTEAFF
TRBV4-3	NA	NA	TRBJ1-3	TGCGCCAGCAGCCAAGTAATCGGGACTGGAAACACCATATATTTT	CASSQVIGTGNTIYF
TRBV18	TRBD2	NA	TRBJ2-5	TGTGCCAGCTCACCATTCAACGCGCGGGGGGAGGAGACCCAGTACTTC	CASSPFNARGEETQYF
TRBV15	NA	few	TRBJ1-2	TGTGCCACCAGCAGCCCCCACGACAGCAACTATGGCTACACCTTC	CATSSPHDSNYGYTF
TRBV20-1	NA	few	TRBJ1-4	TGCAGTGCTAACAGGGATGAAAAACTGTTTTTT	CSANRDEKLFF
TRBV27	TRBD1	NA	TRBJ2-7	TGTGCCAGCAGACGGACAGGAGCGGTTTCCTACGAGCAGTACTTC	CASRRTGAVSYEQYF
TRBV5-5	NA	NA	TRBJ2-7	TGTGCCAGCAGCTTGAGCTGGACAGAAAACTACGAGCAGTACTTC	CASSLSWTENYEQYF
TRBV29-1	NA	few	TRBJ1-1	TGCAGCGTTGAAAGGCAGGGGAACACTGAAGCTTTCTTT	CSVERQGNTEAFF
TRBV20-1	NA	NA	TRBJ2-3	TGCAGTGCCCCGGGACTTCTTACTGATACGCAGTATTTT	CSAPGLLTDTQYF
TRBV3-1	TRBD1	NA	TRBJ2-7	TGTGCCAGCAGCCTCGCCGGCGGGACAGGGAAACACGAGCAGTACTTC	CASSLAGGTGKHEQYF
TRBV20-1	NA	NA	TRBJ1-2	TGCAGTGCGTACAAAACAGGGTTGGAAGGCTACACCTTC	CSAYKTGLEGYTF
TRBV20-1	NA	NA	TRBJ1-5	TGCAGTGCGTTCAACAGGGTGAACAATCAGCCCCAGCATTTT	CSAFNRVNNQPQHF
TRBV5-1	TRBD1	few	TRBJ2-1	TGCGCCAGCAGGGTACAGGGGCGAATTGGGTCCTACAATGAGCAGTTCTTC	CASRVQGRIGSYNEQFF
TRBV7-9	NA	NA	TRBJ1-1	TGTGCCAGCAGCTTAGCGGCCCGTGAAGCTTTCTTT	CASSLAAREAFF
TRBV7-6	NA	NA	TRBJ2-1	TGTGCCAGCAGCTTAAACGGGGCATACAATGAGCAGTTCTTC	CASSLNGAYNEQFF
TRBV5-6	NA	few	TRBJ2-1	TGTGCCAGCAGCTTTTTCTCGGGCGTGCGGTTCTTC	CASSFFSGVRFF
TRBV7-2	TRBD1	few	TRBJ2-7	TGTGCCAGCAGCTTAGGGACAGGGTTTGGATACGAGCAGTACTTC	CASSLGTGFGYEQYF
TRBV20-1	TRBD2	NA	TRBJ2-5	TGCAGTGCTAGAGGGACGACTAGCGGATCTCAAGAGACCCAGTACTTC	CSARGTTSGSQETQYF
TRBV20-1	TRBD2	few	TRBJ2-5	TGCAGTGTGTCTAGCGGGGGGGCCCAAGAGACCCAGTACTTC	CSVSSGGAQETQYF
TRBV5-1	NA	few	TRBJ2-4	TGCGCCAGCAGCTTGGCAGGGGTAGGATTTGGCATTCAGTACTTC	CASSLAGVGFGIQYF
TRBV28	NA	NA	TRBJ1-5	TGTGCCAGCAGGCGGGGGGATTATAGCAATCAGCCCCAGCATTTT	CASRRGDYSNQPQHF
TRBV5-1	TRBD2	few	TRBJ2-1	TGCGCCAGCAGCTTGGCCGGAGCGGGGGCCGATGAGCAGTTCTTC	CASSLAGAGADEQFF
TRBV9	TRBD1	NA	TRBJ1-2	TGTGCCAGCAGCGTTTCCGGACAGGGAGGGAGGAGCTACACCTTC	CASSVSGQGGRSYTF
TRBV12-3/TRBV12-4	NA	many	TRBJ2-3	TGTGCCAGCAGCTACGTTACTCATACGCAGTATTTT	CASSYVTHTQYF